These T cell receptor beta chains were read from a single sample in a study of neurological immune-mediated disorders. One entry per CDR3 protein, called by TCRdb with MiXCR from the 5' RACE reads. Here the sample spans fewer than 90,000 distinct CDR3 sequences, 9.5% to 13% being singletons. Sequenced input: PBMCs. All receptors derive from a man aged 25 to 45 in good health. CDR3s include the opening cysteine and the closing phenylalanine or tryptophan. A D gene is named only where the DNA matches it firmly. Rows give clone size only sometimes, using once, few, many, or a class for an expanded clone.

>many|TRBD2|TRBJ2-5|TRBV10-3
TGTGCCATCGGGTGGAGCGGGGTCGAGACCCAGTACTTC
CAIGWSGVETQYF
>few|.|TRBJ2-2|TRBV14
TGTGCCAGCAGCCATCACAGCCTCACCGGGGAGCTGTTTTTT
CASSHHSLTGELFF
>many|TRBD2|TRBJ2-7|TRBV7-9
TGTGCCAGCAGCTCCGCGCTAGCGGGGATTCCTTTGCAGTACTTC
CASSSALAGIPLQYF
>many|TRBD1|TRBJ2-1|TRBV29-1
TGCAGCGTTGGGCTACAGGGGGTCGGGCAGTTCTTC
CSVGLQGVGQFF
>many|TRBD1|TRBJ1-5|TRBV12-3/TRBV12-4
TGTGCCAGCGGAGGGACAGGGGGACAGCCCCAGCATTTT
CASGGTGGQPQHF
>many|TRBD1|TRBJ2-2|TRBV27
TGTGCCAGCAGTTGGACAGGGACCGGGGAGCTGTTTTTT
CASSWTGTGELFF
>many|.|TRBJ2-7|TRBV3-1
TGTGCCAGCAGCCAAGTTGGGGGCGGGAGAAGGTACGAGCAGTACTTC
CASSQVGGGRRYEQYF
>many|.|TRBJ1-5|TRBV29-1
TGCAGCGTTGCTGGGGGAGGCAATCAGCCCCAGCATTTT
CSVAGGGNQPQHF
>many|.|TRBJ2-5|TRBV28
TGTGCCAGCAGTTTATTGGTACAGCGCCCGGAAGAGACCCAGTACTTC
CASSLLVQRPEETQYF
>.|TRBD1|TRBJ2-7|TRBV20-1
TGCAGCGCCGGACAGGGCTCCTACGAGCAGTACTTC
CSAGQGSYEQYF
>many|.|TRBJ2-6|TRBV15
TGTGCCACCAGCAGAGATAGGGGCTCTGGGGCCAACGTCCTGACTTTC
CATSRDRGSGANVLTF
>many|TRBD2|TRBJ2-1|TRBV9
TGTGCCAGCAGCGTCCTAGCGGGGGGGGACAATGAGCAGTTCTTC
CASSVLAGGDNEQFF
>many|.|TRBJ1-5|TRBV27
TGTGCCAGCAGTTTTGGGGGCGTCGGTCAGCCCCAGCATTTT
CASSFGGVGQPQHF
>.|TRBD1|TRBJ2-5|TRBV15
TGTGCCACCAGCAGTGAACAGGGGGCCCCCCAAGAGACCCAGTACTTC
CATSSEQGAPQETQYF
>many|.|TRBJ1-3|TRBV10-3
TGTGCCATCAGTGAGTCGACAGGAGGAAACACCATATATTTT
CAISESTGGNTIYF
>many|.|TRBJ1-2|TRBV25-1
TGTGCCAGCAGTGTTCCGGGGGGCGGGTATGGCTACACCTTC
CASSVPGGGYGYTF